This paragraph covers one T cell receptor (beta chain) sequence. Germline lookup yields CDR1 MDHEN and CDR2 SYDVKM. The CDR3 has 15 residues. After removal of 2 bases from V and 3 bases from J, the junction contained 5 bases not matched to a gene. Produced via immunoSEQ multiplex PCR; TCRdb's table is partial and in-frame only. The sample has fewer than 2.5 million clones; 90% to 95% are singletons. This sample is drawn from a study of shared clonotypes between healthy human individuals. Recent vaccinations or acute infections were absent in the healthy HIV-negative adult donors. The specimen sequenced was naive CD4+ T cells from PBMCs. Subset: CD45RA+ positively selected. The rearrangement uses TRBV28 and TRBJ1-2; TRBD1 aligns across 8 bases. This clonotype was sampled from a man aged 18 to 29 in good health. Some clones in this sample may be carry-over from other donors' samples. The CDR3 reads CASSLSAGGYYGYTF. The CDR3 region has the DNA TGTGCCAGCAGTTTAAGCGCAGGGGGCTACTATGGCTACACCTTC.